Detailed here is one T cell receptor (beta chain). Antigen unknown. The data belong to a study of shared clonotypes between healthy human individuals. The study's findings and limits: Sampling covered nothing but blood. Tissue TCR repertoires likely differ from those found in blood.

Naive CD8 isolation took CD45RO-negative cells positively selected for CCR7 and excluded terminally differentiated effector memory CD45RA+ cells. Adult donors, all healthy and HIV-negative, had no recent acute infections or vaccinations. Per the authors' pipeline: ImmunoSEQ yielded junction-only sequences lacking quality scores, so filtering differed. The assay was immunoSEQ multiplex PCR, and TCRdb's table has in-frame clones only and misses some. The DNA gave D and trimming, while V, J and clone size come from that table. Among some 1,900,000 clones, about 95% were seen once, and the ten largest hold roughly 1.2%. CDR3 length: 14 amino acids. Trimming pared 2 bases from V and 5 bases from J, leaving 13 bases between. From germline, CDR1 is MNHEY and CDR2 SVGAGI.

The sequenced sample consisted of naive CD8+ T cells sorted from blood. The chain has TRBV6-5 and TRBJ2-7; D ambiguous. This clonotype was sampled from a man between 18 and 29 years old in good health. CDR3 bases: TGTGCCAGCAGTTACGGGGAAGTATCCGACGAGCAGTACTTC. Translated, it gives CASSYGEVSDEQYF.